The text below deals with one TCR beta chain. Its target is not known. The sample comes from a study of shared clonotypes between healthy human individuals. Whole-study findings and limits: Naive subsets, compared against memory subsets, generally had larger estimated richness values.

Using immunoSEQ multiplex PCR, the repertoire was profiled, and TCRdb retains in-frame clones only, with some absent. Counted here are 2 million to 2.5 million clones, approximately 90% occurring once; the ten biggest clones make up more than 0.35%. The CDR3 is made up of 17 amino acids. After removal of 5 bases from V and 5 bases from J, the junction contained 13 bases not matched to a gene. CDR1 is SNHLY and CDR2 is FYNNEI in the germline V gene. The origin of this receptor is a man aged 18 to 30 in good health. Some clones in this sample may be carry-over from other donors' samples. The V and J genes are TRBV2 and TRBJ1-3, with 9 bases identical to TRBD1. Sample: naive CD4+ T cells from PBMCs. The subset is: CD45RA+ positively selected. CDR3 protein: CASSTDRGSRERNTIYF. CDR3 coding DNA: TGTGCCAGCAGTACGGACAGGGGATCAAGGGAAAGAAACACCATATATTTT. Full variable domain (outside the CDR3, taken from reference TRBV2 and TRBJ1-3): EPEVTQTPSHQVTQMGQEVILRCVPISNHLYFYWYRQILGQKVEFLVSFYNNEISEKSEIFDDQFSVERPDGSNFTLKIRSTKLEDSAMYFCASSTDRGSRERNTIYFGEGSWLTVV.